This entry describes one TCR beta chain. Its antigen remains unidentified. This record comes from a study of cytomegalovirus exposure and HLA in healthy donors. Study context: The same platform as the approximately 670 first-cohort repertoires was used for the 90 to 150 validation repertoires, a later analysis reported.

Whole-study results and caveats: CMV antigen specificity of a few CMV-associated chains was confirmed in vitro.

V lost 2 bases to trimming and J lost 7 bases; unmatched junction nucleotides: 11. Germline CDR1 and CDR2: KGHSH and LQKENI. The length of the CDR3 is 16 residues. Assay used: immunoSEQ multiplex PCR; TCRdb lists only in-frame clones, some missing. The data hold around 60,000 clones, with over 85% observed a single time. The sequence came from a man younger than 35 in good health and CMV-seronegative. The V and J genes are TRBV18 and TRBJ2-1; 7 bases line up with TRBD2. Input material: PBMCs. DNA of the CDR3: TGTGCCAGCTCACCAATTCTGAGGGAGGGAGATAATGAGCAGTTCTTC. Encoded protein: CASSPILREGDNEQFF. The whole variable domain, filled in from reference TRBV18 and TRBJ2-1, reads NAGVMQNPRHLVRRRGQEARLRCSPMKGHSHVYWYRQLPEEGLKFMVYLQKENIIDESGMPKERFSAEFPKEGPSILRIQQVVRGDSAAYFCASSPILREGDNEQFFGPGTRLTVL.